This is a list of T cell receptor beta chains from one sample in a study of radiotherapy plus CTLA-4 blockade in lung cancer. Sequencing was performed with immunoSEQ multiplex PCR; in TCRdb, only in-frame clones are kept and a portion is missing. The sample records about 39,000 clones, 75% to 80% being singletons. Specimen: peripheral blood, collected from a patient treated with radiotherapy plus ipilimumab. The receptors were gathered from a human donor with non-small cell lung cancer that progressed on radiotherapy plus ipilimumab. Both conserved end residues are part of each CDR3. A D gene is named only where the DNA matches it firmly. Not every row has a clone size; where given, it reads once, few, many or a size class.

d_call,v_call,clone_size,j_call,cdr3_nt,cdr3_aa
-,TRBV11-2,-,TRBJ2-5,TGTGCCAGCAGGACTGGACAGGTTGGGGGGGAGACCCAGTACTTC,CASRTGQVGGETQYF
TRBD2,TRBV29-1,-,TRBJ2-5,TGCAGCGTTGAAGGACTAGCGTTTCAAGAGACCCAGTACTTC,CSVEGLAFQETQYF
TRBD2,TRBV9,-,TRBJ2-7,TGTGCCAGCAGCGTGCCTAGCGGGGGGCCGTGCTCCTACGAGCAGTACTTC,CASSVPSGGPCSYEQYF
TRBD1,TRBV5-5,-,TRBJ2-1,TGTGCCAGCAGCTTGTCTGGGACAGGGTACAATGAGCAGTTCTTC,CASSLSGTGYNEQFF
-,TRBV27,medium-sized,TRBJ1-5,TGTGCCAGCAGAGAGGGTCAGATAAGCAATCAGCCCCAGCATTTT,CASREGQISNQPQHF
TRBD2,TRBV7-2,-,TRBJ2-3,TGTGCCAGCAGCCTAACTAGCGGGGGGGCTGGCACAGATACGCAGTATTTT,CASSLTSGGAGTDTQYF
-,TRBV7-9,-,TRBJ1-1,TGTGCCAGCAGCTTAGGCAAACAGGGTACCTTGAACACTGAAGCTTTCTTT,CASSLGKQGTLNTEAFF
-,TRBV6-1,few,TRBJ2-7,TGTGCCAGCAGTGATTGGGACAAGTACGAGCAGTACTTC,CASSDWDKYEQYF
TRBD2,TRBV6-6,-,TRBJ2-4,TGTGCCAGCAGTTACGGTCCCGGGGGGGCCTCAAACATTCAGTACTTC,CASSYGPGGASNIQYF
-,TRBV14,-,TRBJ1-4,TGTGCCAGCAGCCGTACGCTAGGAGCGATTAATGAAAAACTGTTTTTT,CASSRTLGAINEKLFF
-,TRBV14,-,TRBJ2-1,TGTGCCAGCAGCCTCGGCCCCCGCGGTGAGCAGTTCTTC,CASSLGPRGEQFF
-,TRBV18,-,TRBJ2-2,TGTGCCAGCTCAGCAACGGCTCAGGGTCCGAACACCGGGGAGCTGTTTTTT,CASSATAQGPNTGELFF
-,TRBV28,-,TRBJ2-7,TGTGCCAGCAGTGTAACCCTAGGACAGGGAGGGAACTACGAGCAGTACTTC,CASSVTLGQGGNYEQYF
-,TRBV7-9,-,TRBJ1-4,TGTGCCAGCAGCTTAGACGCAGAAGAAAAACTGTTTTTT,CASSLDAEEKLFF
-,TRBV4-1,once,TRBJ2-1,TGCGCCAGCAGCCAACAGGTCTCCTACAATGAGCAGTTCTTC,CASSQQVSYNEQFF
-,TRBV2,-,TRBJ2-2,TGTGCCAGCAGTGAAGCAGAACTAGAAACGGGGGAGCTGTTTTTT,CASSEAELETGELFF
TRBD1,TRBV7-9,-,TRBJ1-6,TGTGCCAGCAGCTTATCACCGCAGGGGACAGTAAATTCACCCCTCCACTTT,CASSLSPQGTVNSPLHF
TRBD1,TRBV6-1,-,TRBJ1-1,TGTGCCAGCAGCCTAGACAGGGCCGCTGAAGCTTTCTTT,CASSLDRAAEAFF
-,TRBV7-8,-,TRBJ2-7,TGTGCCAGCAGCTTAGCCACGGGCAGGGCCTACGAGCAGTACTTC,CASSLATGRAYEQYF
-,TRBV5-6,-,TRBJ2-5,TGTGCCAGCAGCTTGGCCAGGGCAGAAGAGACCCAGTACTTC,CASSLARAEETQYF
TRBD2,TRBV10-3,-,TRBJ2-3,TGTGCCATCAGCGAAGTAGCGGGGATGAGCACAGATACGCAGTATTTT,CAISEVAGMSTDTQYF
-,TRBV7-9,-,TRBJ1-2,TGTGCCAACCACCCAAGGGACGGGAGGGGCTACACCTTC,CANHPRDGRGYTF
-,TRBV5-6,once,TRBJ1-1,TGTGCCAGCAGCTTGGCCGACACTGAAGCTTTCTTT,CASSLADTEAFF
TRBD2,TRBV18,-,TRBJ2-5,TGTGCCAGCTCACTACGCGGGGGGGTCCAAGAGACCCAGTACTTC,CASSLRGGVQETQYF
TRBD2,TRBV5-4,-,TRBJ2-1,TGTGCCAGCAGCCTAGATGGGGCTAGCGGGGGGGTAAGGCAGTTCTTC,CASSLDGASGGVRQFF
TRBD1,TRBV7-9,few,TRBJ2-3,TGTGCCAGCAGCTTAGAGGGGGCCGCAGATACGCAGTATTTT,CASSLEGAADTQYF
TRBD1,TRBV28,-,TRBJ2-1,TGTGCCAGCAGTCCCGACAGGGTCTCCTACAATGAGCAGTTCTTC,CASSPDRVSYNEQFF
TRBD1,TRBV7-8,-,TRBJ2-7,TGTGCCAGCAGCTTAGCGGACAGGGAAAATTACGAGCAGTACTTC,CASSLADRENYEQYF
-,TRBV5-1,-,TRBJ2-5,TGCGCCAGCAGTAGCGGAACCTCCCAAGAGACCCAGTACTTC,CASSSGTSQETQYF
-,TRBV4-2,-,TRBJ2-1,TGTGCCAGCAGCCCCTCGCACGCGGGCGGCAGCAATGAGCAGTTCTTC,CASSPSHAGGSNEQFF
-,TRBV4-1,-,TRBJ2-2,TGCGCCAGCAGCCAGGAAGGAGGACGGGCAGGGGAGCTGTTTTTT,CASSQEGGRAGELFF
-,TRBV6-1,once,TRBJ1-2,TGTGCCAGCAGTGAAGGACAGCCTAACTATGGCTACACCTTC,CASSEGQPNYGYTF
TRBD2,TRBV4-2,-,TRBJ2-6,TGTGCCAGCAGCCGGGAAGCGGGGGGGACAGGGGCCAACGTCCTGACTTTC,CASSREAGGTGANVLTF
TRBD2,TRBV14,-,TRBJ2-1,TGTGCCAGCAGCCAAGATACTACTAGCGGGGTCTATGAGCAGTTCTTC,CASSQDTTSGVYEQFF
TRBD1,TRBV4-3,-,TRBJ2-7,TGCGCCAGCAGCCGAGAAGGAGCGGGGACAGGGGGTATCTACGAGCAGTACTTC,CASSREGAGTGGIYEQYF
TRBD2,TRBV9,-,TRBJ2-1,TGTGCCAGCAGCGTTACGGGGGGAATCTCATACAATGAGCAGTTCTTC,CASSVTGGISYNEQFF
TRBD2,TRBV11-2,-,TRBJ2-5,TGTGCCAGCAGCCCGGCCTTGCGGGGGACCCAAGAGACCCAGTACTTC,CASSPALRGTQETQYF
-,TRBV5-1,few,TRBJ1-1,TGCGCCAGCAGCGGGGGGGACGGATATGAAGCTTTCTTT,CASSGGDGYEAFF
-,TRBV10-2,-,TRBJ2-7,TGCGCCAGCAGTGGAGGGACTGCCCATTTCCCCTACGAGCAGTACTTC,CASSGGTAHFPYEQYF
-,TRBV7-8,-,TRBJ2-7,TGTGCCAGCAGCTTATCACAGGGGGGGGACGAGCAGTACTTC,CASSLSQGGDEQYF
TRBD1,TRBV9,once,TRBJ2-7,TGTGCCAGCAGCGTAGCTCCGGGACAGTTCTACGAGCAGTACTTC,CASSVAPGQFYEQYF
-,TRBV7-2,-,TRBJ2-3,TGTGCCAGCAGCTACAGGGCTGATACGCAGTATTTT,CASSYRADTQYF
-,TRBV10-3,-,TRBJ2-3,TGTGCCATCAGTGGGACACAGGGAACGCAGTATTTT,CAISGTQGTQYF
TRBD2,TRBV9,-,TRBJ2-1,TGTGCCAGCAGCGTAGATTGGAGCGGGGGGGGCCTCAGCTCTAGGAATGAGCAGTTCTTC,CASSVDWSGGGLSSRNEQFF
TRBD2,TRBV29-1,-,TRBJ2-1,TGCAGCGCATCGGGGCTAGCGGGGGGGAAGGTGCAGTTCTTC,CSASGLAGGKVQFF